Listed here is a single T cell receptor beta chain. Produced via immunoSEQ multiplex PCR; TCRdb's table is partial and in-frame only. The repertoire has about 120,000 clones, about nine tenths of them found once; the top ten carry less than 30%. This sample stems from a study of blood T cell repertoires in COVID-19. This TCR was sampled from a woman in her 70s with acute or convalescent COVID-19. The specimen sequenced was peripheral blood.

The CDR3 nucleotides are TGTGCCAGCAGTTACTCGACGGGAATTGACTACACCTTC. Translating it yields CASSYSTGIDYTF. The chain couples TRBV6-2 or TRBV6-3 to TRBJ1-2; D uncertain. The CDR3 length is 13 residues. The ends were cut back, 0 bases at V and 10 bases at J, with 12 bases in the middle. Germline CDR1 reads MNHEY; CDR2 reads SVGEGT.